A selection of T cell receptor beta chains follows, all from one sample in a study of OX40 agonist ivuxolimab in advanced cancers. Generated by immunoSEQ multiplex PCR, the TCRdb table keeps only in-frame clones and is missing some. The sample lists roughly 81,000 clones, more than 75% occurring once. The sample consisted of CD4+ or CD8+ T cells sorted from blood, taken in a trial of the OX40 agonist ivuxolimab. Receptors were obtained from an adult with an advanced solid tumor such as melanoma, head and neck, liver or kidney cancer. CDR3s include the opening cysteine and the closing phenylalanine or tryptophan. A D gene is named only where the DNA matches it firmly. A clone size is listed for some rows: how often the clone was seen (once, few, many), or a class if it is expanded.

v_call	clone_size	j_call	d_call	cdr3_nt	cdr3_aa
TRBV11-2	.	TRBJ1-3	TRBD1	TGTGCCAGCAGCTCAGTCAGGGGGGCTGGAAACACCATATATTTT	CASSSVRGAGNTIYF
TRBV4-1	.	TRBJ2-1	.	TGCGCCAGCAGCCACTTTGGGTTAGCCCCCAATGAGCAGTTCTTC	CASSHFGLAPNEQFF
TRBV7-8	few	TRBJ1-5	.	TGTGCCAGCAGCTTAGCGCCGGGGGCGCCGAATCAGCCCCAGCATTTT	CASSLAPGAPNQPQHF
TRBV18	.	TRBJ2-5	TRBD1	TGTGCCAGCTCACTCCAGGGGGCTTATGAGACCCAGTACTTC	CASSLQGAYETQYF
TRBV4-3	.	TRBJ2-1	.	TGCGCCAGCAGCCAAGTATCGGAGGCTGAGCAGTTCTTC	CASSQVSEAEQFF
TRBV7-2	.	TRBJ1-5	.	TGTGCCAGCAGCCCTATGGTCCCTGAGCCCCAGCATTTT	CASSPMVPEPQHF
TRBV7-2	.	TRBJ2-7	.	TGTGCCAGCAGCCCCTCCCCTCTAGTGGGGCTCAACTACGAGCAGTACTTC	CASSPSPLVGLNYEQYF
TRBV4-1	.	TRBJ2-5	.	TGCGCCAGCAGCCAAGGACCACCGGACGGCGAGACCCAGTACTTC	CASSQGPPDGETQYF
TRBV14	few	TRBJ1-2	.	TGTGCCAGCAGCCAAGATAGGCACAGCGACTATGGCTACACCTTC	CASSQDRHSDYGYTF
TRBV19	.	TRBJ2-4	.	TGTGCCAGTAGAGTACCGGGTTCCTCCCCCATTCAGTACTTC	CASRVPGSSPIQYF
TRBV5-1	.	TRBJ1-6	TRBD1	TGCGCCAGCACCGATCGACAGGGGGGTAATTCACCCCTCCACTTT	CASTDRQGGNSPLHF
TRBV10-3	.	TRBJ1-2	.	TGTGCCATCTCCGGGGACGGTCTTGGCTACACCTTC	CAISGDGLGYTF
TRBV6-5	.	TRBJ1-6	.	TGTGCTAGCACCCGAGGGATGGGTACTAATTCACCCCTCCACTTT	CASTRGMGTNSPLHF
TRBV10-1	.	TRBJ2-3	.	TGCGCCAGCAGTGAAGGCCTTTTCACAGATACGCAGTATTTT	CASSEGLFTDTQYF
TRBV7-2	.	TRBJ2-5	.	TGTGCCAGCAGCTCGATGACTAGTGGGGGGTCGGAGACCCAGTACTTC	CASSSMTSGGSETQYF
TRBV15	once	TRBJ1-2	.	TGTGCCACCAGCAGAGATGGGGTCTATGGCTACACCTTC	CATSRDGVYGYTF
TRBV6-5	.	TRBJ2-2	TRBD1	TGTGCCAGCAGTTCCAGGGGGCCCGGGGAGCTGTTTTTT	CASSSRGPGELFF
TRBV10-3	.	TRBJ1-3	.	TGTGCCATCAGTACCCGGGACACGAGCTCTGGAAACACCATATATTTT	CAISTRDTSSGNTIYF
TRBV5-1	.	TRBJ2-3	.	TGCGCCAGCAGCCTTGGGATCTCCACAGATACGCAGTATTTT	CASSLGISTDTQYF
TRBV6-5	.	TRBJ1-1	TRBD1	TGTGCCACGCAGGACAGGGACACTGAAGCTTTCTTT	CATQDRDTEAFF
TRBV19	.	TRBJ2-2	TRBD1	TGTGCCAGTAGGCTGGACAGGGGACCCGGGGAGCTGTTTTTT	CASRLDRGPGELFF
TRBV2	.	TRBJ2-3	.	TGTGCCAGCACTGGGACGCGTGGGGATACGCAGTATTTT	CASTGTRGDTQYF
TRBV2	.	TRBJ2-2	TRBD1	TGTGCCAGCCATCGATGGACAGGGGGCACCGGGGAGCTGTTTTTT	CASHRWTGGTGELFF
TRBV4-2	.	TRBJ2-2	.	TGTGCCAGCAGCCAGAAGACCCTTATGGGTTGGGACACCGGGGAGCTGTTTTTT	CASSQKTLMGWDTGELFF
TRBV5-4	.	TRBJ1-3	.	TGTGCCAGCGGGCAGCGAAGTTCAGGAAACACCATATATTTT	CASGQRSSGNTIYF
TRBV11-3	.	TRBJ2-3	.	TGTGCCAGCAGCTTAGATCCGGGGGCTAAGGATACGCAGTATTTT	CASSLDPGAKDTQYF